The 32 T cell receptor beta chains below come from one sample, sequenced in a study of blood T cells in healthy people across ages. The use of a sample-barcoded 5' primer and a J-beta primer mix characterized a second PCR of 7 to 11 cycles. A single record per CDR3 protein comes from TCRdb applying MiXCR to the 5' RACE reads. The sample consists of more than 900,000 distinct CDR3 sequences, 25% to 30% of them appearing once. This same sample was also part of a study on T cells of mothers and their children.

Sequencing input: blood. Source of these receptors: a woman aged 40 to 50 in good health.

This clonotype was seen a handful of times. The chain couples TRBV7-6 to TRBJ2-5; D is possibly TRBD1 or TRBD2 (5 bases each). This CDR3 has 15 amino acids. V gave up 3 bases and J gave up 1 base, with 12 bases separating them. The germline V gene encodes CDR1 SGHVS and CDR2 FNYEAQ. The CDR3 is CASSFPGPRQETQYF. The CDR3, as DNA: TGTGCCAGCAGCTTCCCGGGGCCCCGCCAAGAGACCCAGTACTTC.

The genes are TRBV7-2 and TRBJ1-1; weak D call: TRBD1 (5 bases). This CDR3 has 13 residues. CDR1 and CDR2 (germline): SGHTA, FQGNSA. V dropped 3 bases and J dropped 6 bases, with 11 bases sitting between them. The CDR3 is CASSFGGTPEAFF. The DNA for the CDR3 is TGTGCCAGCAGCTTTGGGGGGACTCCTGAAGCTTTCTTT.

The chain combines TRBV3-1 with TRBJ2-6; the D gene is possibly TRBD2 (6 bases). Looked up from germline, CDR1 is LGHDT and CDR2 is YNNKEL (reference sequence). The germline V and J ends were trimmed by 1 base and 0 bases, with 16 bases remaining between them. The CDR3 consists of 19 residues. In DNA, the CDR3 is TGTGCCAGCAGCCAAGTTGTCGGGGGATTACACTCTGGGGCCAACGTCCTGACTTTC. It yields the protein CASSQVVGGLHSGANVLTF.

J is TRBJ2-1 and V is TRBV13; 7 bases line up with TRBD1. Germline CDR1 PRHDT, CDR2 FYEKMQ (reference sequence). V lost 5 bases and J lost 8; bases outside the gene matches: 12. The CDR3 spans 15 residues. In DNA form, the CDR3 reads TGTGCCAGCAGCCTCCGAAGTACAGGGGTGGATGAGCAGTTCTTC. Protein: CASSLRSTGVDEQFF.

At least ten counts were recorded for this clonotype. V and J are TRBV10-3 and TRBJ1-1; 8 bases agree with TRBD1. The junction had 10 bases not matched to a gene; V was cut back by 8 bases and J by 2 bases. This CDR3 spans 15 amino acids. Germline V gene lookup returns CDR1 ENHRY and CDR2 SYGVKD. In nucleotides, the CDR3 is TGTGCCATCGGCCCAGGGGGCTTGATTAACACTGAAGCTTTCTTT. This translates into CAIGPGGLINTEAFF.

V usage is TRBV6-1 and J usage is TRBJ1-5, with D hard to call. This CDR3 region has 13 residues. Germline V CDR1 and CDR2: MNHNS, SASEGT. Trimming cost V 3 bases and J 4 bases, with 7 bases left between them. The CDR3 loop reads CASSDGKNQPQHF. CDR3 bases: TGTGCCAGCAGTGACGGCAAGAATCAGCCCCAGCATTTT.

The chain couples TRBV4-2 to TRBJ1-2; D is undetermined. This CDR3 contains 15 residues. CDR1 is LGHNA, CDR2 YNFKEQ, per germline. V lost 0 bases and J lost 4, with 12 bases in between. The CDR3 protein is CASSQEAQDAYGYTF. The DNA of the CDR3 is TGTGCCAGCAGCCAAGAAGCCCAGGACGCCTATGGCTACACCTTC.

The chain couples TRBV20-1 to TRBJ2-1; D is perhaps TRBD1 (7 bases). The length of the CDR3 is 14 residues. V lost 6 bases and J 6 bases, leaving 18 bases between the germline ends. Germline CDR1 and CDR2: DFQATT and SNEGSKA (reference sequence). The CDR3 sequence is CSAENRGGGNEQFF. In nucleotides, the CDR3 is TGCAGTGCAGAAAACAGGGGAGGTGGCAATGAGCAGTTCTTC.

This clonotype has a handful of counts. The V gene is TRBV4-1, the J gene TRBJ1-6; 7 bases line up with TRBD1. V was pared by 1 base and J by 8 bases, with 11 bases of the junction left unmatched. The CDR3 spans 17 residues. The germline CDR1 and CDR2 sequences are MGHRA and YSYEKL. For the CDR3, the DNA is TGCGCCAGCAGCCAAGGATTTAGGGACAGTGGGCATTCACCCCTCCACTTT. Encoded protein: CASSQGFRDSGHSPLHF.

This clonotype was seen more than once but under ten times. The chain is built from TRBV7-6 and TRBJ1-1; 9 positions agree with TRBD1. The V and J ends lost 0 bases and 2 bases, in that order; junction bases with no gene match: 16. Germline loops: CDR1 SGHVS, CDR2 FNYEAQ. CDR3 length: 20 residues. The chain's CDR3 is CASSLARTGANHVPNTEAFF. The CDR3 DNA reads as TGTGCCAGCAGCTTAGCCCGGACAGGGGCCAACCACGTTCCAAACACTGAAGCTTTCTTT.

This chain's CDR3 is CASSLRNAGQGAYEQYF. CDR3 coding DNA: TGCGCCAGCAGCCTCCGGAATGCGGGACAGGGGGCCTACGAGCAGTACTTC. The chain uses TRBV5-1 and TRBJ2-7; TRBD1 aligns across 11 bases. The CDR3 is 17 residues long. The ends lost 4 bases at V and 2 bases at J; junction bases unmatched: 11. Germline loops: CDR1 SGHRS, CDR2 YFSETQ.

This clonotype turned up a few times. The chain has TRBV5-1 and TRBJ2-1; 7 nucleotides agree with TRBD1. CDR3 length: 17 amino acids. The germline CDR1 and CDR2 sequences are SGHRS and YFSETQ. V dropped 4 bases and J dropped 1; count of bases not matched to a gene: 11. For the CDR3, the DNA is TGCGCCAGCAGCCCTACGGAACTCAGGGGGTCCTACAATGAGCAGTTCTTC. Translated, it gives CASSPTELRGSYNEQFF.

The chain links TRBV3-1 to TRBJ2-5; D unclear. The end of the DNA is better explained by TRBJ2-7, so the J call may be wrong. The CDR3 consists of 14 residues. The V gene's germline CDR1 is LGHDT and CDR2 YNNKEL (reference sequence). Written as DNA, the CDR3 is TGTGCCAGCAGCCAAGGAGTCAGTGGCTACGAGCAGTACTTC. The encoded protein is CASSQGVSGYEQYF.

V is TRBV2 and J is TRBJ1-2, with TRBD1 matching 8 bases. The V and J ends lost 1 base and 5 bases, in that order; junction bases with no gene match: 6. The CDR3 extends over 15 amino acids. CDR1 SNHLY and CDR2 FYNNEI come from the germline V gene. CDR3 protein: CASSEGQGSLYGYTF. Here the CDR3 DNA reads TGTGCCAGCAGTGAAGGACAGGGGAGTTTATATGGCTACACCTTC.

In this sample, this clonotype turned up a few times. The chain joins TRBV29-1 to TRBJ2-2, with TRBD1 matching 7 bases. This CDR3 is built from 15 residues. Germline CDR1 is SQVTM and CDR2 is ANQGSEA. V was pared by 6 bases and J by 3 bases, with 10 bases of the junction left unmatched. The DNA for the CDR3 is TGCAGCGTGACAGCCGGGACAGCGTACACCGGGGAGCTGTTTTTT. Residues: CSVTAGTAYTGELFF.

This clonotype was observed at least ten times. V and J are TRBV4-1 and TRBJ1-2, with D possibly being TRBD1 (6 bases). V lost 1 base and J 0 bases, leaving 12 bases between the germline ends. The CDR3 runs 16 residues. CDR1 MGHRA and CDR2 YSYEKL come from the germline V gene. The CDR3 spells CASSQVTGIANYGYTF. The DNA for the CDR3 is TGCGCCAGCAGCCAAGTGACAGGAATAGCTAACTATGGCTACACCTTC.

CDR3 residues: CSASFEGSPLHF. CDR3 coding DNA: TGCAGTGCTAGTTTCGAGGGTTCACCCCTCCACTTT. The chain employs TRBV20-1 and TRBJ1-6; no clear D. Between the trimmed V and J ends, which lost 3 bases and 9 bases, there was a span of 9 bases. There are 12 residues in the CDR3. From germline, CDR1 is DFQATT and CDR2 SNEGSKA (reference sequence).

Only a few counts were recorded for this clonotype. The V call is TRBV11-3, the J call TRBJ1-1, with 7 bases lining up with TRBD1. This CDR3 is built from 14 residues. With V trimmed by 5 bases and J by 7 bases, 10 bases remained unmatched. Germline V gene data show CDR1 as SGHNT and CDR2 as YENEEA. This chain's CDR3 is CASSPGGTALEAFF. In nucleotides, the CDR3 is TGTGCCAGCAGCCCAGGTGGGACAGCGCTTGAAGCTTTCTTT.

This clonotype turned up a few times. The rearrangement joins TRBV12-3 or TRBV12-4 to TRBJ2-7; a possible D gene is TRBD1 (5 bases). This CDR3 is built from 14 residues. Trimming pared 1 base from V and 4 bases from J, leaving 11 bases between. Written as DNA, the CDR3 is TGTGCCAGCAGTTTAGGGGGCTTAATATACGAGCAGTACTTC. Translation: CASSLGGLIYEQYF.

The chain combines TRBV7-2 with TRBJ2-3; perhaps TRBD1 as D (6 bases). Looked up from germline, CDR1 is SGHTA and CDR2 is FQGNSA. The CDR3 length is 14 residues. V lost 5 bases to trimming and J lost 3 bases, with 12 bases between them. Here the CDR3 DNA reads TGTGCCAGCAGCCCACAGGGATGGACAGATACGCAGTATTTT. It is translated as CASSPQGWTDTQYF.

This clonotype was counted only a few times. The germline gene is not matched at one end of the junction; a read error may be the cause. The chain couples TRBV5-1 to TRBJ2-5, with TRBD1 matching 10 bases. This CDR3 has 16 amino acids. Germline assignment: CDR1 SGHRS and CDR2 YFSETQ. The CDR3 DNA sequence: TGCGCCAACAGCTTGGCCTCGGGACAGGGGTCGAGGGAGCAGTACTTC. Protein product: CANSLASGQGSREQYF.

The chain is built from TRBV4-2 and TRBJ2-5; either TRBD1 or TRBD2 may fit D (5 bases each). Germline V gene data show CDR1 as LGHNA and CDR2 as YNFKEQ. V lost 1 base and J lost 2, with 8 bases in between. The CDR3 is 14 amino acids. The CDR3, as DNA: TGTGCCAGCAGCCAAGCGTGGGGGCAAGAGACCCAGTACTTC. This sequence encodes CASSQAWGQETQYF.

The chain is built from TRBV4-3 and TRBJ2-1; 11 positions match TRBD2. With 4 bases clipped from V and 6 bases from J, the junction kept 17 bases outside the gene matches. Germline V lookup: CDR1 LGHNA, CDR2 YSLEER. The CDR3 has 19 amino acids. In DNA form, the CDR3 reads TGCGCCAGCAGCCCTCAGCACCTAGCGGGGGGTGGCTCCCTCAATGAGCAGTTCTTC. It codes for CASSPQHLAGGGSLNEQFF.

About this clonotype itself: A single base separates this from a much larger clone, so it may be a read error. The CDR3 sequence is CSMWDRGGETQFF. As DNA, the CDR3 is TGCAGCATGTGGGACAGGGGAGGAGAGACCCAGTTCTTC. V is TRBV29-1 and J is TRBJ2-1, with 10 bases that match TRBD1. The CDR3 totals 13 residues. Germline loops: CDR1 SQVTM, CDR2 ANQGSEA. Germline trimming cut 8 bases from V and 13 bases from J; bases unmatched to any gene: 14.

As concerns this clonotype: A much larger clone differs by one base, so this may be a read error. The chain has TRBV7-9 and TRBJ2-5, with D possibly being TRBD1 (5 bases). The J call could be wrong; TRBJ2-7 is a better fit for the DNA end. The CDR3 is 15 residues long. Germline CDR1 SEHNR, CDR2 FQNEAQ (reference sequence). The chain's CDR3 is CARSPGPPTVYEQYF. The CDR3 nucleotides are TGTGCCAGAAGCCCAGGGCCCCCGACTGTTTACGAGCAGTACTTC.

The count of this clonotype is one. One junction end disagrees with the germline gene, perhaps due to a read error. V usage is TRBV12-3 or TRBV12-4 and J usage is TRBJ2-3; 8 bases line up with TRBD2. The CDR3 totals 16 residues. CDR3 protein: CASSSGTRGWADTQYF. The DNA for the CDR3 is TGTGCCAGCAGTTCCGGGACTAGGGGCTGGGCAGATACGCAATATTTT.

The chain couples TRBV29-1 to TRBJ2-7, with 11 bases lining up with TRBD1. The CDR3 is made up of 14 amino acids. V dropped 6 bases and J dropped 3; count of bases not matched to a gene: 7. The germline gives CDR1 SQVTM, CDR2 ANQGSEA. The DNA for the CDR3 is TGCAGCGTCCCCCTGGGACAGGGGGACTACGAGCAGTACTTC. Translation gives CSVPLGQGDYEQYF.

There are a few counts of this clonotype. The chain combines TRBV24-1 with TRBJ1-1, with no clear D. The germline gives CDR1 KGHDR, CDR2 SFDVKD. The CDR3 contains 13 residues. The ends were cut back, 8 bases at V and 1 base at J, with 10 bases in the middle. CDR3 sequence reads: CATKGTENTEAFF. As DNA, the CDR3 is TGTGCCACCAAGGGCACAGAGAACACTGAAGCTTTCTTT.

This clonotype has just a few counts. The CDR3 here is CASGSSAVTDTQYF. CDR3 DNA: TGTGCCAGCGGTTCGAGTGCGGTCACAGATACGCAGTATTTT. The chain carries TRBV28 and TRBJ2-3; no clear D gene. The CDR3 totals 14 residues. Germline lookup yields CDR1 MDHEN and CDR2 SYDVKM. Trimming stripped 8 bases from V and 2 bases from J, with 14 bases between.

The V call is TRBV27, the J call TRBJ2-3; D remains unclear. The V gene lost 10 bases and the J gene lost 4 bases, with 15 bases spanning the gap. CDR1 MNHEY and CDR2 SMNVEV come from the germline V gene (reference sequence). CDR3 length equals 13 residues. The CDR3 region has the DNA TGTGCCACGTCAGCCGGGTTTCCAGATACGCAGTATTTT. As protein: CATSAGFPDTQYF.

The CDR3 spells CASSLVPPEAFF. For the CDR3, the DNA is TGTGCCAGCAGCTTAGTCCCCCCTGAAGCTTTCTTT. The chain links TRBV11-2 to TRBJ1-1; D gene unclear. The CDR3 runs to 12 residues. Trimming shortened V by 1 base and J by 6 bases, and 6 bases separated the two germline ends. Per the germline V gene, CDR1 is SGHAT and CDR2 is FQNNGV.

The genes are TRBV12-3 or TRBV12-4 and TRBJ1-5; the D gene is possibly TRBD1 (5 bases). The V and J ends lost 7 bases and 5 bases respectively, with 15 bases between them. The length of the CDR3 is 14 residues. CDR3 sequence: CASNPDSTYQPQHF. CDR3 nucleotide sequence: TGTGCCAGCAACCCTGACAGTACATATCAGCCCCAGCATTTT.